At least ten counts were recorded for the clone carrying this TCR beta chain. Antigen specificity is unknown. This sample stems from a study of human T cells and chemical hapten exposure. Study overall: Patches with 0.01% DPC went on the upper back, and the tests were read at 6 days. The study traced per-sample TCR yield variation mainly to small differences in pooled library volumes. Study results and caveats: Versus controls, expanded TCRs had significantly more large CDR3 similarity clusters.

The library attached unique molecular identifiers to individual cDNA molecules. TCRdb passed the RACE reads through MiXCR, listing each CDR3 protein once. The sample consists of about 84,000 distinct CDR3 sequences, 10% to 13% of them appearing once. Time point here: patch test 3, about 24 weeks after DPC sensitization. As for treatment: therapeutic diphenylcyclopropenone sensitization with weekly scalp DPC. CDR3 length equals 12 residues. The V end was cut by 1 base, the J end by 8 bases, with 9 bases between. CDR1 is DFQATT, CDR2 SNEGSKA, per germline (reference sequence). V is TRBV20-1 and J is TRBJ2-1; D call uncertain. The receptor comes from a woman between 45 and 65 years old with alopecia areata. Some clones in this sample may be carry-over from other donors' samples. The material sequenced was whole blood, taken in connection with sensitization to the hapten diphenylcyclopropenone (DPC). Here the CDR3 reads CSARGLTYEQFF. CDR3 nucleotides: TGCAGTGCTAGAGGATTGACTTATGAGCAGTTCTTC.